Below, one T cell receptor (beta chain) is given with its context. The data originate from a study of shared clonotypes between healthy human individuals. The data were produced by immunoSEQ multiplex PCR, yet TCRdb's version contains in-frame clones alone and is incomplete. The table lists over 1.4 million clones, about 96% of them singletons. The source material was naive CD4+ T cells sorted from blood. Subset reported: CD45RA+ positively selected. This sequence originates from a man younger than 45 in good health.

The CDR3 reads CASSSHRTSYVYEQYF. As DNA, the CDR3 is TGTGCCAGCAGCTCCCATAGGACTAGCTATGTTTACGAGCAGTACTTC. The chain employs TRBV5-4 and TRBJ2-7; TRBD2 agrees at 8 bases. J gave up 4 bases and V 3 bases, and 12 bases lay outside the gene matches. Per germline, CDR1 SGHNT and CDR2 YYREEE (reference sequence). The CDR3 extends over 16 amino acids. The full variable domain, its missing parts supplied by reference TRBV5-4 and TRBJ2-7, is ETGVTQSPTHLIKTRGQQVTLRCSSQSGHNTVSWYQQALGQGPQFIFQYYREEENGRGNFPPRFSGLQFPNYSSELNVNALELDDSALYLCASSSHRTSYVYEQYFGPGTRLTVT.